This T cell receptor beta chain was observed in a study of CD8 T cells in ankylosing spondylitis. Germline-derived CDR1 and CDR2 are DFQATT and SNEGSKA (reference sequence). V lost 0 bases to trimming and J lost 5 bases; unmatched junction nucleotides: 11. The length of the CDR3 is 17 residues. TCRdb reanalysed the 5' RACE reads using MiXCR and keeps one entry per CDR3 protein. The sample carries tens of thousands of distinct CDR3 sequences, about 9% recorded once. Study outcomes and limitations: In ankylosing spondylitis blood, a motif of seven or eight highly homologous TCR beta variants appeared characteristic. Within matched ankylosing spondylitis synovial fluid, disease-linked clones were reportedly significantly enriched. Earlier literature documents some of the motif variants in reactive arthritis synovial fluid and blood. Those disease-linked clones were CD8+; they were also relatively rare in peripheral blood.

This clonotype was found many times. Its antigen is unknown. This receptor was identified in a male donor with ankylosing spondylitis. The rearrangement uses TRBV20-1 and TRBJ2-1, with TRBD2 identical over 9 bases. Material: blood, either unsorted or a sorted T cell fraction (not recorded which). The CDR3 spells CSARDRREGPLDNEQFF. The CDR3 bases are TGCAGTGCTAGAGATCGGCGGGAGGGCCCTCTAGACAATGAGCAGTTCTTC.